The clone carrying this TCR beta chain was detected many times. This sample is part of a study of T cells in Graves' hyperthyroidism and ophthalmopathy. Diagnoses rested on clinical symptoms, serum thyroxine and TRAb, thyroid ultrasound and orbital computed tomography. It was at first hyperthyroidism diagnosis, before any ophthalmopathy symptoms, that the blood sample was taken. Trimming stripped 6 bases from V and 1 base from J, with 9 bases between. CDR1 and CDR2 from the germline V gene are SGHTA and FQGTGA. The CDR3 consists of 13 residues. It was RNA transcripts that yielded the amplified TCR beta CDR3 regions. An initial round of RT-PCR targeting the TCR CDR3 relied on the HTBI primer set. A single record per CDR3 protein comes from TCRdb applying MiXCR to the multiplex PCR reads. The data contain about 270,000 distinct CDR3 sequences, approximately 14% of them seen just once; the ten biggest clones take up roughly 30%.

This chain uses TRBV7-3 with TRBJ2-5, with D perhaps matching TRBD2 (6 bases). This clonotype originated in a woman between 45 and 60 years old with Graves' hyperthyroidism that later progressed to Graves' ophthalmopathy. The sample comprised blood. DNA of the CDR3: TGTGCCAGCAGTCCGGGGGTCCAAGAGACCCAGTACTTC. Translation: CASSPGVQETQYF.